This TCR beta chain emerged from a study of shared T cell receptors in the human thymus. The repertoire was sequenced with immunoSEQ multiplex PCR; TCRdb's copy has only in-frame clones and lacks some. Here the sample spans hundreds of thousands of clones, around 87% being singletons. V was pared by 4 bases and J by 3 bases, with 11 bases of the junction left unmatched. This CDR3 region has 17 residues. Germline V gene data show CDR1 as MNHEY and CDR2 as SMNVEV (reference sequence). The sample was also reused in another study, on human thymus T cells. From that study: Corrective heart surgery yielded the resections from which the thymus tissue came. In thymic and blood repertoires alike, V and J usage looked biased. Highly overlapping thymic repertoires among unrelated individuals were reported in related research.

Sequences were obtained from thymocytes. The genes are TRBV27 and TRBJ2-1; TRBD2 agrees at 8 bases. This receptor was obtained from a boy in the first two years of life with a congenital heart defect. CDR3 in amino acids: CASSSTVLGRDYNEQFF. CDR3 coding DNA: TGTGCCAGCAGTTCCACTGTCCTCGGGAGGGACTACAATGAGCAGTTCTTC.